This note documents a single T cell receptor beta chain sequence. This record comes from a study of shared clonotypes between healthy human individuals. The assay ran at deep level. Authors' analysis steps: ImmunoSEQ yielded junction-only sequences lacking quality scores, so filtering differed. Some clones are missing from TCRdb's copy, which holds only in-frame ones; the method was immunoSEQ multiplex PCR. V and J calls and clone size come straight from that table; D and trimming were deduced from the DNA. The sample lists 2 million to 3 million clones, 93% occurring once. Deletions cut 7 bases from V and 15 bases from J, with 13 bases between. This CDR3 is 10 amino acids long. Donors were healthy HIV-negative adults without recent acute infections or vaccinations.

Specimen: naive CD4+ T cells from PBMCs. Subset denoted: CD45RA+ positively selected. The V gene is TRBV6-7, the J gene TRBJ2-1, with a tentative D call TRBD2 (6 bases). TRBV6-7 carries the ORF label, with uncertain function. This TCR came from a man between 18 and 29 years old in good health. Some clones in this sample may be carry-over from other donors' samples. The CDR3 spells CASTSRGSFF. In nucleotides, the CDR3 is TGTGCCAGCACCTCACGGGGGTCGTTCTTC.